A single TCR beta chain is shown here with its context. Germline and junction disagree at one end, which may indicate a read error. An approximately 10 ml volume of fresh peripheral blood provided the PBMCs. This entry belongs to a study of T cells in Graves' hyperthyroidism and ophthalmopathy. Amplification yielded TCR beta CDR3 regions, with RNA transcripts as the source. HTBI primers were used for first-round RT-PCR of the TCR CDR3. TCRdb recomputed calls from the multiplex PCR reads with MiXCR, one row per CDR3 protein. Of roughly 530,000 distinct CDR3 sequences listed, 17% are singletons. The germline V gene has CDR1 SNHLY and CDR2 FYNNEI. The CDR3 runs 14 residues.

The sequence came from a woman aged 18-29 years with Graves' ophthalmopathy. The chain recombines TRBV2 with TRBJ2-5; D is ambiguous. Sequencing was carried out using blood. In DNA form, the CDR3 reads TGTGCCAGGAGTGACAACCTAGTACAAGAGACCCAGTACTTC. Encoded protein: CARSDNLVQETQYF.